This T cell receptor (beta chain) originates from a study of beta chain features in type 1 diabetes. About this clone itself: Antigen specificity is unknown.

Regarding the study as a whole: In cDNA sequencing, cells with high TCR expression could be over-represented.

Expressed TCRB transcripts were sequenced because the entire RNA isolate underwent reverse transcription. Only in-frame clones appear in the TCRdb table, and some are missing; sequencing was by immunoSEQ multiplex PCR. Found here are roughly 400,000 clones, roughly 14% of them singletons; the top ten hold around 0.035%. V lost 4 bases, J lost 0 bases, and 13 bases lay in between. The CDR3 is made up of 16 amino acids. Germline V lookup: CDR1 SGHDN, CDR2 FVKESK. The chain combines TRBV14 with TRBJ1-3; weak D call: TRBD1 (5 bases). This TCR was sampled from a man aged 30 to 39 in good health. Source material: naive CD4+ T cells from blood. Here the CDR3 DNA reads TGTGCCAGCAGCCTTTGGGGCGGCTACTCTGGAAACACCATATATTTT. Translated, it gives CASSLWGGYSGNTIYF.